The 8 T cell receptor beta chains below were found in one sample sequenced in a study of technical replicates of blood from a few donors. Sequencing was performed with immunoSEQ multiplex PCR; in TCRdb, only in-frame clones are kept and a portion is missing. The sample yields 11,000 to 15,000 clones, 84% seen once. Input material: PBMCs. The receptors shown here come from a human donor in good health.

This chain links TRBV27 with TRBJ2-1; 15 bases are a match to TRBD2. The V segment lost 3 bases and the J segment 6 bases; nucleotides outside the gene matches: 9. The germline V gene has CDR1 MNHEY and CDR2 SMNVEV (reference sequence). The CDR3 spans 18 residues. CDR3 in DNA: TGTGCCAGCAGTTTCGCCCGGACTAGCGGGAGGGCGGGCAATGAGCAGTTCTTC. This codes for CASSFARTSGRAGNEQFF.

This clone was recorded once. This chain uses TRBV5-6 with TRBJ2-3; 8 nucleotides agree with TRBD2. V shed 4 bases, J shed 0 bases, and the junction held 7 bases outside the gene matches. CDR3 length: 16 residues. Per germline, CDR1 SGHDT and CDR2 YYEEEE. The CDR3 sequence: CASSGRGVWSTDTQYF. The CDR3 DNA is TGTGCCAGCAGCGGGCGGGGGGTGTGGAGCACAGATACGCAGTATTTT.

The chain employs TRBV5-4 and TRBJ2-1, with a weak D call TRBD1 (6 bases). Trimming shortened V by 1 base and J by 9 bases, and 11 bases separated the two germline ends. This CDR3 spans 13 amino acids. Germline CDR1 is SGHNT and CDR2 is YYREEE (reference sequence). The CDR3 protein is CASSLTGKGEQFF. The CDR3 region has the DNA TGTGCCAGCAGCTTGACAGGGAAGGGTGAGCAGTTCTTC. Variable domain in full (rest from reference TRBV5-4 and TRBJ2-1): ETGVTQSPTHLIKTRGQQVTLRCSSQSGHNTVSWYQQALGQGPQFIFQYYREEENGRGNFPPRFSGLQFPNYSSELNVNALELDDSALYLCASSLTGKGEQFFGPGTRLTVL.

This chain uses TRBV19 with TRBJ2-7; 7 bases fit TRBD2. CDR1 is LNHDA and CDR2 is SQIVND in the germline V gene (reference sequence). This CDR3 has 17 amino acids. Germline trimming cut 7 bases from V and 4 bases from J; bases unmatched to any gene: 19. The CDR3 protein is CASTRREGQRPQYEQYF. CDR3 in DNA: TGTGCCAGTACCCGGAGGGAGGGCCAGAGACCACAATACGAGCAGTACTTC.

The chain joins TRBV19 to TRBJ1-4; a possible D gene is TRBD1 (6 bases). V was trimmed by 4 bases and J by 5 bases, leaving 11 bases between them. Per the germline V gene, CDR1 is LNHDA and CDR2 is SQIVND (reference sequence). The CDR3 has 14 amino acids. DNA of the CDR3: TGTGCCAGTAGTACCGGACAGCCAAATGAAAAACTGTTTTTT. This encodes CASSTGQPNEKLFF.

The genes are TRBV7-9 and TRBJ1-2; unclear D gene. CDR3 size: 13 residues. Trimming took off 8 bases at V and 4 bases at J, with 14 bases between the two ends. CDR1 SEHNR and CDR2 FQNEAQ come from the germline V gene (reference sequence). CDR3 bases: TGTGCCAGCGCCGCCCCGGGAGTCTATGGCTACACCTTC. Translation gives CASAAPGVYGYTF.

This chain links TRBV27 with TRBJ2-7; D perhaps matches TRBD2 (5 bases). Germline V gene lookup returns CDR1 MNHEY and CDR2 SMNVEV (reference sequence). V was trimmed by 5 bases and J by 0 bases, leaving 11 bases between them. The length of the CDR3 is 14 residues. The CDR3 here is CASSPGSHSYEQYF. DNA for the CDR3: TGTGCCAGCAGTCCGGGAAGCCACTCCTACGAGCAGTACTTC.

CDR3 in DNA: TGTGCCAGCTCATCGTACAGGGGCCGAGTCCCTCAGAATGAAAAACTGTTTTTT. Translating gives CASSSYRGRVPQNEKLFF. The chain recombines TRBV18 with TRBJ1-4; 7 bases match TRBD1. The CDR3 is made up of 18 amino acids. The V segment lost 5 bases and the J segment 5 bases; nucleotides outside the gene matches: 17. CDR1 is KGHSH and CDR2 is LQKENI in the germline V gene.